The TCR beta chain under discussion was sequenced for a study of regulatory T cells in long-lasting Graves disease (dated by TCRdb to about 2021). Some background on the complete study: To count as having persistent Graves' disease, a patient had to have received antithyroid drug treatment for over 5 years with TSH receptor autoantibodies remaining persistently positive. Persistent Graves' disease patients were compared with newly diagnosed Graves' disease patients by peripheral blood TCR sequencing and RNA sequencing. The study was conducted in China and was registered as a clinical trial. TCR sequencing covered about 13 persistent and approximately 20 newly diagnosed Graves' disease patients, approximately 33 samples in total. Antithyroid drugs had been taken for approximately 9.5 years on average by persistent Graves' disease patients in the clinical cohort. The study at large found these results: Sequencing and analysis were restricted to the TCR beta chain. Compared with newly diagnosed patients, persistent Graves' disease patients had lower TCR Shannon entropy and fewer highly expanded clones, which suggests clonal expansion. More public clonotypes were shared among persistent patients (under 3,000) than among newly diagnosed patients (roughly 1,000). The authors noted that the small sample size was a limitation that may lower accuracy. Peripheral blood alone was examined, since thyroid tissue, which constituted the primary lesion, could not be accessed.

Receptor amplification or capture employed multiplex PCR. The run used an Illumina HiSeq 4000. TCR beta libraries were built with iRepertoire HTBI primers and Arm-PCR amplification of CDR3 regions. Gel purification was performed on PCR products prior to sequencing. The source study handled its data this way. Gene usage analysis of CDR3 amino acid clonotypes relied on the roughly 58 TRBV and 14 TRBJ segments identified across samples. Filtered high-quality paired reads were merged into contigs using COPE and FqMerger. BLAST was used to align contigs to IMGT TRBV, TRBD and TRBJ reference genes, and CDR3 was defined according to IMGT. Any clonotype with a frequency above 0.1% was counted as a highly expanded clone. Shannon entropy was used to measure repertoire diversity, and the Gini coefficient was used to measure V-J evenness. Clonotypes shared by more than one individual were considered public. The public sequencing data were trimmed at Q25 with fastp and processed into clonotypes with MiXCR by TCRdb, which kept only in-frame beta chains. A single entry per CDR3 protein holds the most common genes and DNA from its merged rows. The V and J calls were not made by the authors but by TCRdb's processing. The sample contains a few hundred thousand distinct CDR3 sequences, 22% of them found a single time. The leading ten clones occupy less than 15% of the sample.

What this sample's time point label stands for: persistent/refractory GD, antithyroid drugs over 5 years with positive TRAb. For both TCR sequencing and RNA sequencing, RNA was extracted from PBMCs in TRIzol. The diagnosis of Graves' disease was made according to American Thyroid Association guidelines. Patients were recruited from an endocrinology department in Xi'an, China. From each patient, approximately 9.9 milliliters of peripheral blood was collected into an EDTA anticoagulant tube. PBMCs were isolated by Ficoll Paque Plus density gradient separation without further T cell sorting. RNA quality was checked with an Agilent 2100 Bioanalyzer and agarose gel, and concentration with a NanoDrop 2000. As concerns this clonotype: Its antigen is currently not known. A much larger clone differs by one base, so this may be a read error.

This sequence originates from a female donor with Graves disease. The sequences come from peripheral blood mononuclear cells (PBMCs), collected when the disease was refractory, from a patient treated with antithyroid drugs.

CDR3 region: CASGGVQGTTEAFF. DNA sequence: TGTGCCAGCGGCGGGGTACAGGGGACCACTGAAGCTTTCTTT. The chain is encoded by TRBV2 joined to TRBJ1-1; 7 bases in between match TRBD1. CDR3 length: 14 amino acids, cysteine to phenylalanine. The DNA shown is the 42-base CDR3, in frame from base 1. The junction shows trimming of 8 bases on V and 4 bases on J, and the gene matches do not reach 10 bases of it. The germline V gene yields SNHLY for CDR1 and FYNNEI for CDR2. Outside the CDR3, residues come from the reference TRBV2 and TRBJ1-1 proteins, so the full variable domain is: EPEVTQTPSHQVTQMGQEVILRCVPISNHLYFYWYRQILGQKVEFLVSFYNNEISEKSEIFDDQFSVERPDGSNFTLKIRSTKLEDSAMYFCASGGVQGTTEAFFGQGTRLTVV.